This passage covers 15 T cell receptor beta chains from one sample sequenced in a study of molecular identifiers for immune sequencing clone quantification. MiXCR, applied by TCRdb to the PCR reads, yields one record per CDR3 protein. In the table there are about 640,000 distinct CDR3 sequences, 20% of which are singletons. The sample was naive CD8+ T cells from blood, with Jurkat cell RNA spiked in. The subset was: FACS-sorted CD8+CD4-CCR7+CD45RA+ naive T cells. These TCRs come from a human donor in good health. Some libraries in this study had Jurkat cell RNA spiked in.

The chain has TRBV27 and TRBJ2-1, with 7 bases that match TRBD2. The V segment lost 3 bases and the J segment 0 bases; nucleotides outside the gene matches: 5. This CDR3 region has 16 residues. Germline V lookup: CDR1 MNHEY, CDR2 SMNVEV (reference sequence). The DNA of the CDR3 is TGTGCCAGCAGTTTTTCCCTAGCGGCCTCCTACAATGAGCAGTTCTTC. Translating it yields CASSFSLAASYNEQFF.

This clonotype has at least ten counts. This chain connects TRBV27 to TRBJ2-7; TRBD1 aligns across 9 bases. Looked up from germline, CDR1 is MNHEY and CDR2 is SMNVEV (reference sequence). CDR3 length equals 18 residues. Unmatched junction bases numbered 19, after V lost 5 bases and J lost 5 bases. CDR3 in DNA: TGTGCCAGCAGTCCCGACCCTACCCCTCCGACAGGGGGGCACGAGCAGTACTTC. As protein: CASSPDPTPPTGGHEQYF.

This clonotype occurred many times. This chain connects TRBV11-2 to TRBJ1-2, with 8 bases identical to TRBD1. This CDR3 region has 14 residues. Trimming took 5 bases from V and 4 from J; bases not matched to a gene: 6. Germline assignment: CDR1 SGHAT and CDR2 FQNNGV. CDR3 in DNA: TGTGCCAGCAGCCCGACAGGGGTTGCCTATGGCTACACCTTC. Translation: CASSPTGVAYGYTF.

This clonotype was found many times. The chain is built from TRBV19 and TRBJ2-7, with TRBD1 as a possible D gene (6 bases). V was trimmed by 9 bases and J by 0 bases, leaving 18 bases between them. Germline V gene data show CDR1 as LNHDA and CDR2 as SQIVND (reference sequence). CDR3 length equals 15 residues. The CDR3 loop reads CASSFGPDSSYEQYF. CDR3 sequence (DNA): TGTGCCAGCAGTTTTGGTCCGGACAGCTCCTACGAGCAGTACTTC.

This clonotype was counted at least ten times. The chain couples TRBV5-4 to TRBJ1-6, with D unresolved. CDR1 and CDR2 from the germline V gene are SGHNT and YYREEE (reference sequence). The CDR3 length is 12 residues. Trimming removed 3 bases at V and 2 bases at J, with 0 bases between. This CDR3 is CASSSYNSPLHF. The CDR3 DNA follows: TGTGCCAGCAGCTCCTATAATTCACCCCTCCACTTT.

This clonotype was seen at least ten times. The chain uses TRBV5-1 and TRBJ2-7, with D possibly TRBD1 on 5 matching bases. The CDR3 covers 17 residues. CDR1 and CDR2 (germline): SGHRS, YFSETQ. V lost 1 base and J lost 1, with 18 bases in between. For the CDR3, the DNA is TGCGCCAGCAGCTTGCAATTTCCAGGGCACCAATCCTACGAGCAGTACTTC. It specifies CASSLQFPGHQSYEQYF.

The gene calls are TRBV11-1 and TRBJ2-7, with TRBD1 matching over 7 bases. Per germline, CDR1 SGHAT and CDR2 FQDESV (reference sequence). V lost 5 bases to trimming and J lost 2 bases; unmatched junction nucleotides: 9. This CDR3 has 15 residues. Written as DNA, the CDR3 is TGTGCCAGCAGCACATCCGGGACAGCGACCTACGAGCAGTACTTC. The encoded protein is CASSTSGTATYEQYF.

As regards this clonotype: Possible read error: a much larger clone is one base away. Here the CDR3 omits its conserved ending phenylalanine or tryptophan, so a read error is the likely source. The J gene is TRBJ2-7, the V gene TRBV13, with D possibly being TRBD1 (5 bases). V lost 5 bases and J lost 2, with 10 bases in between. The CDR3 sequence is 13 residues long. CDR1 is PRHDT and CDR2 is FYEKMQ in the germline V gene (reference sequence). The CDR3 DNA reads TGTGCCAGCAGCCCGAGACAGACCTACGAGCAGTACCTC. Translating it yields CASSPRQTYEQYL.

This clonotype was seen ten or more times. J is TRBJ1-5 and V is TRBV15; D unresolved. Trimming left V 8 bases short and J 5 bases short, with 19 bases between. Looked up from germline, CDR1 is LNHNV and CDR2 is YYDKDF (reference sequence). The CDR3 runs 15 residues. The CDR3 loop reads CATRKAGRAHQPQHF. For the CDR3, the DNA is TGTGCCACCCGCAAGGCAGGCCGGGCTCATCAGCCCCAGCATTTT.

In its sample, this clonotype was seen many times. The chain has TRBV2 and TRBJ2-7; 12 positions agree with TRBD1. CDR3 length equals 15 residues. V lost 6 bases to trimming and J lost 7 bases; unmatched junction nucleotides: 10. CDR1 is SNHLY, CDR2 FYNNEI, per germline. The CDR3 spells CASRGTGGPPGEQYF. Written as DNA, the CDR3 is TGTGCCAGCAGGGGGACAGGGGGCCCTCCGGGTGAGCAGTACTTC.

This clonotype was detected once. Just one base apart from a much larger clone, this may be a read error. The genes are TRBV5-1 and TRBJ2-7; D is unresolved. The CDR3 is 13 residues long. Germline assignment: CDR1 SGHRS and CDR2 YFSETQ. CDR3 loop: CASREGISYQQYF. CDR3 coding DNA: TGCGCCAGCAGGGAAGGGATCTCCTACCAGCAGTACTTC.

Worth noting for this clonotype: A much larger clone sits a single nucleotide away, making a read error possible. The chain recombines TRBV23-1 with TRBJ2-2; D gene ambiguous. TRBV23-1 is an open reading frame, and its role is uncertain. The CDR3 has 16 residues. This CDR3 reads CASSQLGQTNAGELFF. In DNA, the CDR3 is TGCGCCAGCAGTCAATTGGGCCAGACGAACGCCGGGGAGCTGTTTTTT.

This clonotype came up a few times. A single base separates this from a much larger clone, so it may be a read error. The rearrangement links TRBV28 to TRBJ1-2, with D tentatively TRBD1 (5 bases). CDR1 and CDR2 from the germline V gene are MDHEN and SYDVKM. This CDR3 spans 15 amino acids. The CDR3 DNA follows: TGTGTCAGCAGTTCCCTAGACAGCTTCTACTATGGCTACACCTTC. It translates to CVSSSLDSFYYGYTF.

A few counts support this clonotype. CDR3 sequence reads: CASSQLQGGYQETQYF. CDR3 bases: TGCGCCAGCAGCCAGCTACAGGGAGGTTACCAAGAGACCCAGTACTTC. V usage is TRBV4-1 and J usage is TRBJ2-5, with D tentatively TRBD1 or TRBD2 (6 bases each). The V gene's germline CDR1 is MGHRA and CDR2 YSYEKL. Trimming shortened V by 3 bases and J by 0 bases, and 14 bases separated the two germline ends. The CDR3 contains 16 residues.

This clonotype came up a few times. This chain joins TRBV11-3 and TRBJ2-3; 9 bases line up with TRBD2. J lost 1 base, V lost 1 base, and 3 bases had no gene match. Germline-derived CDR1 and CDR2 are SGHNT and YENEEA. The CDR3 is 16 amino acids. The CDR3 DNA is TGTGCCAGCAGCTTAGCAGCGGGGGGCGGCACAGATACGCAGTATTTT. Protein: CASSLAAGGGTDTQYF.